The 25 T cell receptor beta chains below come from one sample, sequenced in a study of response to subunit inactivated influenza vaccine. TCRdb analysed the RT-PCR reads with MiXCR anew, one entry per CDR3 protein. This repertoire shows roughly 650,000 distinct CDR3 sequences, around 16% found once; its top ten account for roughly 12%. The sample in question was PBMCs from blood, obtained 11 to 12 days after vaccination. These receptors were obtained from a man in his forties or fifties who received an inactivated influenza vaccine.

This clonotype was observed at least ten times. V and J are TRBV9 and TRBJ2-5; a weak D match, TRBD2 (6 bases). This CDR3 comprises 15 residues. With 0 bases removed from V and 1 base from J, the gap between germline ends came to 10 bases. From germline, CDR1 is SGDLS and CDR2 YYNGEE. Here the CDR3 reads CASSVATGGQETQYF. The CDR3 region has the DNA TGTGCCAGCAGCGTAGCTACCGGGGGCCAAGAGACCCAGTACTTC.

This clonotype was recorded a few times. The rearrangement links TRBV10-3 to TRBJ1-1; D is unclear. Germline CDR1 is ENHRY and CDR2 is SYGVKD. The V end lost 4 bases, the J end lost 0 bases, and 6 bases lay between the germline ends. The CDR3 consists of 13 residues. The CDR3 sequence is CAISAGLNTEAFF. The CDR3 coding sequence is TGTGCCATCAGTGCGGGGTTGAACACTGAAGCTTTCTTT.

The chain's CDR3 is CASSEDGQGYGYTF. The CDR3 DNA reads as TGTGCCAGCAGTGAAGATGGACAGGGCTATGGCTACACCTTC. This chain links TRBV25-1 with TRBJ1-2; 8 positions agree with TRBD1. There are 14 residues in the CDR3. After removal of 2 bases from V and 4 bases from J, the junction contained 3 bases not matched to a gene. Per germline, CDR1 MGHDK and CDR2 SYGVNS.

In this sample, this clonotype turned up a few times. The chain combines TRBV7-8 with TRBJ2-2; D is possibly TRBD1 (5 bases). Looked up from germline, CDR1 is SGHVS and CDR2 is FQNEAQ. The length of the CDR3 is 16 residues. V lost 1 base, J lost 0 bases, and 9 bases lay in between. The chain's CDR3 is CASSLETGANTGELFF. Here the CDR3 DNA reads TGTGCCAGCAGCTTAGAAACAGGCGCGAACACCGGGGAGCTGTTTTTT.

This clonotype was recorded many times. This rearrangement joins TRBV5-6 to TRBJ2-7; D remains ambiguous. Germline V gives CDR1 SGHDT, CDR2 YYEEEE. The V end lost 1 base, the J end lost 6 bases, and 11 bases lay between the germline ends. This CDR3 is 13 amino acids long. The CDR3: CASSLNRVGEQYF. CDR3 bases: TGTGCCAGCAGCTTGAATCGTGTCGGCGAGCAGTACTTC. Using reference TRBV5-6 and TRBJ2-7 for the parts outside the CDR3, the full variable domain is DAGVTQSPTHLIKTRGQQVTLRCSPKSGHDTVSWYQQALGQGPQFIFQYYEEEERQRGNFPDRFSGHQFPNYSSELNVNALLLGDSALYLCASSLNRVGEQYFGPGTRLTVT.

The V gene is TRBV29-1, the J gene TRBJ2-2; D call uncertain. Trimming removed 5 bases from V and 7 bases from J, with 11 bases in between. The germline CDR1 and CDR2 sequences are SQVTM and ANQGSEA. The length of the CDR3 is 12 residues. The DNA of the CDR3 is TGCAGCGTTAGCCCTAGTATCGGGGAGCTGTTTTTT. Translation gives CSVSPSIGELFF.

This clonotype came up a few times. In DNA, the CDR3 is TGTGCCAGCAGTTACTTTTTGCGGGAGGGATACTCCTACAATGAGCAGTTCTTC. Its protein product is CASSYFLREGYSYNEQFF. The V call is TRBV6-5, the J call TRBJ2-1; TRBD2 matches at 9 bases. Germline CDR1 is MNHEY and CDR2 is SVGAGI. The CDR3 is 18 residues long. Germline trimming cut 1 base from V and 0 bases from J; bases unmatched to any gene: 7.

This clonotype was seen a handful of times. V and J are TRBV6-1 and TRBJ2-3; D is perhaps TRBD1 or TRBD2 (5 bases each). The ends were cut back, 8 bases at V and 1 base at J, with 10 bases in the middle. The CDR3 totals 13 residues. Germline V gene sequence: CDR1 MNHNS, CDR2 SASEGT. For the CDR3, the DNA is TGTGCCAGCTTGGGACCTGGCACAGATACGCAGTATTTT. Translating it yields CASLGPGTDTQYF.

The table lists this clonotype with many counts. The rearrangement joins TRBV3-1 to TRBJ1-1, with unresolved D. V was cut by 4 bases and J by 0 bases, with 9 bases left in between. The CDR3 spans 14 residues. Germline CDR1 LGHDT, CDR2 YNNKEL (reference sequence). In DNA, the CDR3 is TGTGCCAGCAGCCGCCTCGAAATGAACACTGAAGCTTTCTTT. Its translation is CASSRLEMNTEAFF.

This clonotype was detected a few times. The chain's CDR3 is CAWSRGAASGEQFF. CDR3 DNA sequence: TGTGCCTGGAGCAGGGGGGCGGCCTCCGGAGAGCAGTTCTTC. The chain carries TRBV30 and TRBJ2-1; a weak D match, TRBD1 (7 bases). The germline gives CDR1 GTSNPN, CDR2 SVGIG (reference sequence). V shed 3 bases and J shed 10 bases, with 19 bases lying between them. The CDR3 consists of 14 residues.

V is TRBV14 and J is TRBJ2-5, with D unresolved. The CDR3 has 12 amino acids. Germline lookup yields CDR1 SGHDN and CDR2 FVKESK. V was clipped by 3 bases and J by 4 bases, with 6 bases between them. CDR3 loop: CASSQTVETQYF. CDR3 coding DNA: TGTGCCAGCAGCCAGACCGTAGAGACCCAGTACTTC.

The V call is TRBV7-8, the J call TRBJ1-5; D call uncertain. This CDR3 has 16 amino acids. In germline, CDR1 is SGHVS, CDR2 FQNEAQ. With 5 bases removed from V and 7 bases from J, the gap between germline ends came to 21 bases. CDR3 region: CASSPGRYNWEQPQHF. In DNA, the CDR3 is TGTGCCAGCAGCCCCGGGAGGTACAATTGGGAACAGCCCCAGCATTTT. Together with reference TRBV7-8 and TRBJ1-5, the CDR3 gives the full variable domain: GAGVSQSPRYKVAKRGQDVALRCDPISGHVSLFWYQQALGQGPEFLTYFQNEAQLDKSGLPSDRFFAERPEGSVSTLKIQRTQQEDSAVYLCASSPGRYNWEQPQHFGDGTRLSIL.

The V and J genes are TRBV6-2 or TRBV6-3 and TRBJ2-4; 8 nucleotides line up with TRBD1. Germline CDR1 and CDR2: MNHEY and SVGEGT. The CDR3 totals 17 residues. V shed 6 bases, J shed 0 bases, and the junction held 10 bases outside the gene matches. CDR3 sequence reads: CASRPGQGARAKNIQYF. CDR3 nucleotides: TGTGCCAGCAGACCTGGACAGGGCGCCCGAGCCAAAAACATTCAGTACTTC.

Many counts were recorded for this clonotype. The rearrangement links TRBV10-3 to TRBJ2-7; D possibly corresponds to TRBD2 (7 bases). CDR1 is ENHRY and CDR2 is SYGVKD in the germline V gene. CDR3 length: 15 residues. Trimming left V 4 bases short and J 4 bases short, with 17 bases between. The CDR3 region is CAISAMTGGHYEQYF. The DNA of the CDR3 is TGTGCCATCAGTGCGATGACGGGGGGCCATTACGAGCAGTACTTC.

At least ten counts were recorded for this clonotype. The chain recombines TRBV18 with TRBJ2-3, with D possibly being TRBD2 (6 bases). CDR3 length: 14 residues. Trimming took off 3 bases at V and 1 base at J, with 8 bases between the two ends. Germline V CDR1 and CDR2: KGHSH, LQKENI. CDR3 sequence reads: CASSPLAGTDTQYF. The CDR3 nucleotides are TGTGCCAGCTCACCTTTAGCGGGCACAGATACGCAGTATTTT. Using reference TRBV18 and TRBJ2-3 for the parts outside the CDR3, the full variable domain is NAGVMQNPRHLVRRRGQEARLRCSPMKGHSHVYWYRQLPEEGLKFMVYLQKENIIDESGMPKERFSAEFPKEGPSILRIQQVVRGDSAAYFCASSPLAGTDTQYFGPGTRLTVL.

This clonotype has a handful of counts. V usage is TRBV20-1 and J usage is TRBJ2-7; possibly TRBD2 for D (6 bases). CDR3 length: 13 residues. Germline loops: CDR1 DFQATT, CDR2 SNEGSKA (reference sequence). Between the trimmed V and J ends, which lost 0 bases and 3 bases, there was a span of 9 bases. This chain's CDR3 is CSARDGGSYEQYF. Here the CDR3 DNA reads TGCAGTGCTAGAGATGGAGGGAGCTACGAGCAGTACTTC.

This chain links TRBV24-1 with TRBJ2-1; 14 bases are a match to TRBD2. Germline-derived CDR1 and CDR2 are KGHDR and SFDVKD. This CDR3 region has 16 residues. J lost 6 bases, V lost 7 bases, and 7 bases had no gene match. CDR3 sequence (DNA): TGTGCCACCAGCGACCCGGGACTAGCGGGAGTCAATGAGCAGTTCTTC. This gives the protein CATSDPGLAGVNEQFF.

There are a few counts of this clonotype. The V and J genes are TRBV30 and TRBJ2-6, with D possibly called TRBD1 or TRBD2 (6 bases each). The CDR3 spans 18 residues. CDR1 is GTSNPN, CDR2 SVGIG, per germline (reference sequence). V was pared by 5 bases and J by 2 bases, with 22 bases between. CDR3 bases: TGTGCCTGGGGGTCACCGGGCAGGGGAGGCCCTGGGGCCAACGTCCTGACTTTC. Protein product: CAWGSPGRGGPGANVLTF.

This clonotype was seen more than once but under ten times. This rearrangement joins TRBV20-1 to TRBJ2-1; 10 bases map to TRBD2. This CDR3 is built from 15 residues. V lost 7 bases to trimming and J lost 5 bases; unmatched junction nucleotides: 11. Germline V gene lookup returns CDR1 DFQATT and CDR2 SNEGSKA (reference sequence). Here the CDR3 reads CSVWERGGLDNEQFF. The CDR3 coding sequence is TGCAGTGTTTGGGAGCGGGGGGGCCTGGACAATGAGCAGTTCTTC.

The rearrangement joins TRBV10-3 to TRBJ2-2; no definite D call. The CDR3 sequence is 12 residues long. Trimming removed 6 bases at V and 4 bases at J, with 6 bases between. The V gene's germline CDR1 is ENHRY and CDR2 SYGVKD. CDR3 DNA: TGTGCCATCAGGCTGACCACCGGGGAGCTGTTTTTT. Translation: CAIRLTTGELFF.

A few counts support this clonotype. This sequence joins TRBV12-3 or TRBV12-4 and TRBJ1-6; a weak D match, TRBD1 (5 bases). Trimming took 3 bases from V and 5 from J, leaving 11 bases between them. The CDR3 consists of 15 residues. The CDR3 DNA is TGTGCCAGCAGTTTTGGGGGTACGGATAATTCACCCCTCCACTTT. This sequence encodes CASSFGGTDNSPLHF.

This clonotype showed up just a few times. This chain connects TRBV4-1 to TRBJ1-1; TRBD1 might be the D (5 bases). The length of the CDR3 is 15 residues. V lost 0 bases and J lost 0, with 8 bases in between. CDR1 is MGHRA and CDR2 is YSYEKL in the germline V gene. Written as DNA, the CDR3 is TGCGCCAGCAGCCAAGAAGGGACGGTGAACACTGAAGCTTTCTTT. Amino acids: CASSQEGTVNTEAFF.

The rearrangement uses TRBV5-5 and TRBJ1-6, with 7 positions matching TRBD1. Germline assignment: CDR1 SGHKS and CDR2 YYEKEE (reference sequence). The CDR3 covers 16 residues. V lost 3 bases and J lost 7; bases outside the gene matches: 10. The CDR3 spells CASSYYPGQTNSPLHF. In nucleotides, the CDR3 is TGTGCCAGCAGCTACTACCCGGGACAGACAAATTCACCCCTCCACTTT.

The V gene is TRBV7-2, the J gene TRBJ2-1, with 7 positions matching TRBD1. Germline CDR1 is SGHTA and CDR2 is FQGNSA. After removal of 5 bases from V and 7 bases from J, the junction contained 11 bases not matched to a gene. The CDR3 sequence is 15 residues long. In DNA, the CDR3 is TGTGCCAGCAGCCCCAGGGGGAACCCTCCGAATGAGCAGTTCTTC. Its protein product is CASSPRGNPPNEQFF.

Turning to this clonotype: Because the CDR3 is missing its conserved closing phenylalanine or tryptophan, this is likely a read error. CDR3 sequence: CASSYRDTEAFL. DNA for the CDR3: TGTGCCAGCAGCTATCGGGACACTGAAGCTTTCCTT. The J gene is TRBJ1-1, the V gene TRBV7-9; D remains ambiguous. The V end was cut by 4 bases, the J end by 3 bases, with 6 bases between. This CDR3 is 12 amino acids long. Germline CDR1 SEHNR, CDR2 FQNEAQ (reference sequence).